A selection of T cell receptor beta chains follows, all from one sample in a study of T cell responses to AZD1222 COVID-19 vaccine. Clones were read by immunoSEQ multiplex PCR, and TCRdb kept only the in-frame ones, dropping some. The data hold more than 150,000 clones, with over 80% observed a single time. The sequenced sample was peripheral blood, obtained on day 0 of AZD1222 vaccination. All receptors come from an adult in good health. The CDR3 runs from the conserved cysteine through the conserved F or W. Fields, in order: CDR3 DNA, CDR3 protein, clone size, V gene, D gene, J gene. A D gene is named only where the DNA matches it firmly. Some rows have no size entry. The others give once, few or many, or a class for an expanded clone.

CDR3nt: TGTGCCAGCAGCCGCGGGGGCCAAATGAACACCGGGGAGCTGTTTTTT; CDR3aa: CASSRGGQMNTGELFF; abundance: .; v_gene: TRBV5-4; d_gene: .; j_gene: TRBJ2-2
CDR3nt: TGTGCCAGCAGCTTAGACGTAGAATCCTACGAGCAGTACTTC; CDR3aa: CASSLDVESYEQYF; abundance: .; v_gene: TRBV7-6; d_gene: .; j_gene: TRBJ2-7
CDR3nt: TGTGCCAGCAGCAAGGGTGGAGAGACCCAGTACTTC; CDR3aa: CASSKGGETQYF; abundance: .; v_gene: TRBV7-3; d_gene: .; j_gene: TRBJ2-5
CDR3nt: TGTGCCAGCAGCTCGCTCCGGGACACCGGCGGCAATCAGCCCCAGCATTTT; CDR3aa: CASSSLRDTGGNQPQHF; abundance: .; v_gene: TRBV7-8; d_gene: .; j_gene: TRBJ1-5
CDR3nt: TGTGCCAGCAGCCGGACCAGTAATGAGCAGTTCTTC; CDR3aa: CASSRTSNEQFF; abundance: .; v_gene: TRBV7-9; d_gene: .; j_gene: TRBJ2-1
CDR3nt: TGCGCCAGCAGCTTGGCCGTGCTAGGGAGCACAGATACGCAGTATTTT; CDR3aa: CASSLAVLGSTDTQYF; abundance: .; v_gene: TRBV5-1; d_gene: .; j_gene: TRBJ2-3
CDR3nt: TGTGCCAGCAGTTCCCGACAACGCTCACCCCTCCACTTT; CDR3aa: CASSSRQRSPLHF; abundance: .; v_gene: TRBV6-5; d_gene: .; j_gene: TRBJ1-6
CDR3nt: TGTGCCAGCAGCTTTTTCGGAGGGGCATCTGAAAAACTGTTTTTT; CDR3aa: CASSFFGGASEKLFF; abundance: once; v_gene: TRBV11-2; d_gene: .; j_gene: TRBJ1-4
CDR3nt: TGTGCCAGCAGACGGACTAGCGGGAATCCCCACAATGAGCAGTTCTTC; CDR3aa: CASRRTSGNPHNEQFF; abundance: once; v_gene: TRBV28; d_gene: TRBD2; j_gene: TRBJ2-1
CDR3nt: TGTGCCAGCAGTTACTTCCGGGACAGGGCTGGCTACACCTTC; CDR3aa: CASSYFRDRAGYTF; abundance: .; v_gene: TRBV6-5; d_gene: TRBD1; j_gene: TRBJ1-2
CDR3nt: TGTGCCAGCAGCCCGGACAGGGGACTTGAAAAACTGTTTTTT; CDR3aa: CASSPDRGLEKLFF; abundance: few; v_gene: TRBV7-2; d_gene: TRBD1; j_gene: TRBJ1-4
CDR3nt: TGTGCCAGTAGTCTCCAGGGGAATTATGGCTACACCTTC; CDR3aa: CASSLQGNYGYTF; abundance: .; v_gene: TRBV19; d_gene: .; j_gene: TRBJ1-2
CDR3nt: TGTGCCAGCAGCTTAGTCCGAGCGGATAAGCAGTACTTC; CDR3aa: CASSLVRADKQYF; abundance: .; v_gene: TRBV7-2; d_gene: .; j_gene: TRBJ2-7
CDR3nt: TGTGCCAGCAGCTCCCCTCCGGTGAGGGGTGAAGCTTTCTTT; CDR3aa: CASSSPPVRGEAFF; abundance: .; v_gene: TRBV5-6; d_gene: .; j_gene: TRBJ1-1
CDR3nt: TGTGCCAGCCGGCAGAATAGCAATCAGCCCCAGCATTTT; CDR3aa: CASRQNSNQPQHF; abundance: .; v_gene: TRBV28; d_gene: .; j_gene: TRBJ1-5
CDR3nt: TGTGCCAGCAGTTCGACAGGGACGCTCCCATCCCAGTACTTC; CDR3aa: CASSSTGTLPSQYF; abundance: .; v_gene: TRBV25-1; d_gene: TRBD1; j_gene: TRBJ2-5
CDR3nt: TGTGCCAGCAGCTCTAAGGACAAAAATGAGCAGTTCTTC; CDR3aa: CASSSKDKNEQFF; abundance: .; v_gene: TRBV7-3; d_gene: .; j_gene: TRBJ2-1
CDR3nt: TGTGCCACCACTAACTATGGCTACACCTTC; CDR3aa: CATTNYGYTF; abundance: once; v_gene: TRBV28; d_gene: .; j_gene: TRBJ1-2
CDR3nt: TGTGCCAGTAGTTCTCACCTGGGGCGTAATGAAAAACTGTTTTTT; CDR3aa: CASSSHLGRNEKLFF; abundance: .; v_gene: TRBV19; d_gene: .; j_gene: TRBJ1-4
CDR3nt: TGTGCCAGTAGTCGCGACCGGGACAGCTCTTTAAATTCACCCCTCCACTTT; CDR3aa: CASSRDRDSSLNSPLHF; abundance: .; v_gene: TRBV19; d_gene: TRBD1; j_gene: TRBJ1-6
CDR3nt: TGTGCCACCACCCGAGACTACGAGCAGTACTTC; CDR3aa: CATTRDYEQYF; abundance: .; v_gene: TRBV24-1; d_gene: .; j_gene: TRBJ2-7
CDR3nt: TGTGCCAGCAGTTCCCAGGACAATGAGCAGTTCTTC; CDR3aa: CASSSQDNEQFF; abundance: .; v_gene: TRBV12-3/TRBV12-4; d_gene: .; j_gene: TRBJ2-1
CDR3nt: TGCAGTGCTGAGCGAGAGACCCAGTACTTC; CDR3aa: CSAERETQYF; abundance: .; v_gene: TRBV20-1; d_gene: .; j_gene: TRBJ2-5
CDR3nt: TGTGCCAGCAGAGCTTACGACCAGGCGGGGGCACTGGCTTTCTTT; CDR3aa: CASRAYDQAGALAFF; abundance: .; v_gene: TRBV7-2; d_gene: .; j_gene: TRBJ1-1
CDR3nt: TGTGCCAGCAGCCTGATGGGGCTTGATACGCAGTATTTT; CDR3aa: CASSLMGLDTQYF; abundance: .; v_gene: TRBV7-2; d_gene: .; j_gene: TRBJ2-3
CDR3nt: TGTGCCAGCAGCTGGAAGGTCGGAGTGAACACTGAAGCTTTCTTT; CDR3aa: CASSWKVGVNTEAFF; abundance: .; v_gene: TRBV5-4; d_gene: .; j_gene: TRBJ1-1
CDR3nt: TGTGCCAGCGCCCTTGGGGAAGGATACACCGGGGAGCTGTTTTTT; CDR3aa: CASALGEGYTGELFF; abundance: .; v_gene: TRBV19; d_gene: .; j_gene: TRBJ2-2
CDR3nt: TGTGCCAGCAGCCCGTTGGGGAACTCCTACAATGAGCAGTTCTTC; CDR3aa: CASSPLGNSYNEQFF; abundance: .; v_gene: TRBV9; d_gene: .; j_gene: TRBJ2-1
CDR3nt: TGTGCCAGCTCACTTCAGGGGGGCGAGAATTCACCCCTCCACTTT; CDR3aa: CASSLQGGENSPLHF; abundance: .; v_gene: TRBV2; d_gene: TRBD1; j_gene: TRBJ1-6
CDR3nt: TGCGCCAGCAGCCAAGGAGAACAGGGTAACTATGGCTACACCTTC; CDR3aa: CASSQGEQGNYGYTF; abundance: .; v_gene: TRBV4-1; d_gene: .; j_gene: TRBJ1-2
CDR3nt: TGTGCCAGCAGCCCGGGACTACGCTACGAGCAGTACTTC; CDR3aa: CASSPGLRYEQYF; abundance: .; v_gene: TRBV9; d_gene: TRBD2; j_gene: TRBJ2-7
CDR3nt: TGTGCCAGCAGCACAAAACCGGGTCGTAACCTAGAGGGTAATCAGCCCCAGCATTTT; CDR3aa: CASSTKPGRNLEGNQPQHF; abundance: .; v_gene: TRBV7-2; d_gene: .; j_gene: TRBJ1-5
CDR3nt: TGTGCCAGCTCACGGAGCCTCTATTCCGTCTACGAGCAGTACTTC; CDR3aa: CASSRSLYSVYEQYF; abundance: .; v_gene: TRBV18; d_gene: .; j_gene: TRBJ2-7
CDR3nt: TGTGCCAGCAGTGCGCTCAAGACAGGGGATTGGGAAAAACTGTTTTTT; CDR3aa: CASSALKTGDWEKLFF; abundance: .; v_gene: TRBV6-1; d_gene: TRBD1; j_gene: TRBJ1-4
CDR3nt: TGTGCCAGCAGCTCGTCGACAGGATTGAACACTGAAGCTTTCTTT; CDR3aa: CASSSSTGLNTEAFF; abundance: .; v_gene: TRBV7-2; d_gene: .; j_gene: TRBJ1-1
CDR3nt: TGTGCCAGCACGGGTAACTATGGCTACACCTTC; CDR3aa: CASTGNYGYTF; abundance: .; v_gene: TRBV28; d_gene: .; j_gene: TRBJ1-2
CDR3nt: TGTGCCAGCAGCTCAACAGCGAACACCGGGGAGCTGTTTTTT; CDR3aa: CASSSTANTGELFF; abundance: .; v_gene: TRBV7-9; d_gene: .; j_gene: TRBJ2-2
CDR3nt: TGTGCCAGCAGTGATACCGGGACAGCCTATGGCTACACCTTC; CDR3aa: CASSDTGTAYGYTF; abundance: .; v_gene: TRBV6-1; d_gene: TRBD1; j_gene: TRBJ1-2
CDR3nt: TGTGCCAGCAGTTCCCGGACTAGCGGGAACAACGAGCAGTACTTC; CDR3aa: CASSSRTSGNNEQYF; abundance: .; v_gene: TRBV28; d_gene: TRBD2; j_gene: TRBJ2-7
CDR3nt: TGTGCCAGCAGCCTAACACTAGCGGGGGGCGGGGCCAACGTCCTGACTTTC; CDR3aa: CASSLTLAGGGANVLTF; abundance: .; v_gene: TRBV2; d_gene: TRBD2; j_gene: TRBJ2-6
CDR3nt: TGTGCCAGTAGGGACTTTAGCCTCTCCTACGAGCAGTACTTC; CDR3aa: CASRDFSLSYEQYF; abundance: .; v_gene: TRBV19; d_gene: .; j_gene: TRBJ2-7
CDR3nt: TGTGCCAGCAGCTTAGGGTTAGCGGTCACAGATACGCAGTATTTT; CDR3aa: CASSLGLAVTDTQYF; abundance: .; v_gene: TRBV7-9; d_gene: .; j_gene: TRBJ2-3
CDR3nt: TGCGCCAGCAGCTTGGCGGTAGGGGGCTCCTACGAGCAGTACTTC; CDR3aa: CASSLAVGGSYEQYF; abundance: .; v_gene: TRBV5-1; d_gene: .; j_gene: TRBJ2-7
CDR3nt: TGTGCCAGAAGCATCTACAGGGGAGTTAATGAAAAACTGTTTTTT; CDR3aa: CARSIYRGVNEKLFF; abundance: .; v_gene: TRBV5-3; d_gene: TRBD1; j_gene: TRBJ1-4
CDR3nt: TGTGCCAGCAGTTCCTATTCGGGACGGATCACAGATACGCAGTATTTT; CDR3aa: CASSSYSGRITDTQYF; abundance: .; v_gene: TRBV27; d_gene: .; j_gene: TRBJ2-3
CDR3nt: TGTGCCAGTAGGACAGCGGGAGGGCGAGGGAACATTCAGTACTTC; CDR3aa: CASRTAGGRGNIQYF; abundance: .; v_gene: TRBV19; d_gene: TRBD2; j_gene: TRBJ2-4
CDR3nt: TGTGCCAGCAGCTTGGTTGCAATGAACACCGGGGAGCTGTTTTTT; CDR3aa: CASSLVAMNTGELFF; abundance: .; v_gene: TRBV5-8; d_gene: .; j_gene: TRBJ2-2
CDR3nt: TGTGCCAGCAGCTCTTGGCGCCAAGAGACCCAGTACTTC; CDR3aa: CASSSWRQETQYF; abundance: .; v_gene: TRBV6-2/TRBV6-3; d_gene: .; j_gene: TRBJ2-5
CDR3nt: TGTGCCAGCAGCACCCCCCGGGACAGGGGGCGCCGGGGCTACACCTTC; CDR3aa: CASSTPRDRGRRGYTF; abundance: .; v_gene: TRBV7-2; d_gene: TRBD1; j_gene: TRBJ1-2
CDR3nt: TGTGCCAGCAGCCAAGAGCGCGACGCCGTAGAGACCCAGTACTTC; CDR3aa: CASSQERDAVETQYF; abundance: .; v_gene: TRBV4-2; d_gene: .; j_gene: TRBJ2-5
CDR3nt: TGTGCCAGCGCTACAAGGGGGGAAGACTCACCCCTCCACTTT; CDR3aa: CASATRGEDSPLHF; abundance: once; v_gene: TRBV2; d_gene: .; j_gene: TRBJ1-6
CDR3nt: TGTGCCAGCAGCCCTGACAGCGGAGCCTTTAACTATGGCTACACCTTC; CDR3aa: CASSPDSGAFNYGYTF; abundance: .; v_gene: TRBV7-6; d_gene: .; j_gene: TRBJ1-2
CDR3nt: TGTGCCAGCAGCTTCGGTAGCGGGGCCCCCCACGAGACCCAGTACTTC; CDR3aa: CASSFGSGAPHETQYF; abundance: .; v_gene: TRBV11-3; d_gene: TRBD2; j_gene: TRBJ2-5
CDR3nt: TGTGCCAGCAGCCATATGGAAGCGGGGGAGGAGACCCAGTACTTC; CDR3aa: CASSHMEAGEETQYF; abundance: few; v_gene: TRBV7-9; d_gene: TRBD2; j_gene: TRBJ2-5
CDR3nt: TGTGCCAGCAGCCAAGGACAAGCGGGAGGTGTTACCGGGGAGCTGTTTTTT; CDR3aa: CASSQGQAGGVTGELFF; abundance: .; v_gene: TRBV3-1/TRBV3-2; d_gene: TRBD2; j_gene: TRBJ2-2
CDR3nt: TGTGCCTGGAGTGGGACAGGGGGTCGGGAGCCCCAGCATTTT; CDR3aa: CAWSGTGGREPQHF; abundance: .; v_gene: TRBV30; d_gene: TRBD1; j_gene: TRBJ1-5
CDR3nt: TGTGCCAGCAGTTTATTAGCAGAACGGAACACTGAAGCTTTCTTT; CDR3aa: CASSLLAERNTEAFF; abundance: .; v_gene: TRBV27; d_gene: .; j_gene: TRBJ1-1
CDR3nt: TGTGCCTGGAGGCGAACTCCTAGCGAGGTCTACGAGCAGTACTTC; CDR3aa: CAWRRTPSEVYEQYF; abundance: .; v_gene: TRBV30; d_gene: .; j_gene: TRBJ2-7